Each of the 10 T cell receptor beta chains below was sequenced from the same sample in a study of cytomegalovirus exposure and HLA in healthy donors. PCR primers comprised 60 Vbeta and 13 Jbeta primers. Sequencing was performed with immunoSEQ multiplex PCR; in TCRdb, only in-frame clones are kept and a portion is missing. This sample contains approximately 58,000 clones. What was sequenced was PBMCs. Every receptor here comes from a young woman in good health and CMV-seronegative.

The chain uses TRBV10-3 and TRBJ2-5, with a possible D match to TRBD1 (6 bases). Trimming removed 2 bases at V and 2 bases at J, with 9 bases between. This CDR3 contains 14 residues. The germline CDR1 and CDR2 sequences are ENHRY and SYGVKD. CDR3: CAISEGGVQETQYF. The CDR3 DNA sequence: TGTGCCATCAGTGAGGGGGGCGTTCAAGAGACCCAGTACTTC.

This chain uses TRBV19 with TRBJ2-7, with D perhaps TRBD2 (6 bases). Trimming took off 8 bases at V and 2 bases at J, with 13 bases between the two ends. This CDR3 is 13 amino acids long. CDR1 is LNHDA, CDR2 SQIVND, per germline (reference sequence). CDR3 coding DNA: TGTGCCAGTTGGGGAGGAGGTACCTACGAGCAGTACTTC. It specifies CASWGGGTYEQYF.

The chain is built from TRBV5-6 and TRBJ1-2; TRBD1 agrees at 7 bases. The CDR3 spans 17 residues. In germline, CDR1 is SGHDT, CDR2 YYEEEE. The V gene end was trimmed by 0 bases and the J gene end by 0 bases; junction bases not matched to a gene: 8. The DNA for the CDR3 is TGTGCCAGCAGCTTGGGTGCGACAGGGAATCCTAACTATGGCTACACCTTC. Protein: CASSLGATGNPNYGYTF.

The CDR3 DNA is TGTGCCAGCAGCCCAGGGGACAGGGGGCTTTCGGGCTACACCTTC. This gives the protein CASSPGDRGLSGYTF. The V gene is TRBV7-9, the J gene TRBJ1-2; 12 bases fit TRBD1. The CDR3 has 15 amino acids. Looked up from germline, CDR1 is SEHNR and CDR2 is FQNEAQ (reference sequence). The ends lost 5 bases at V and 8 bases at J; junction bases unmatched: 9.

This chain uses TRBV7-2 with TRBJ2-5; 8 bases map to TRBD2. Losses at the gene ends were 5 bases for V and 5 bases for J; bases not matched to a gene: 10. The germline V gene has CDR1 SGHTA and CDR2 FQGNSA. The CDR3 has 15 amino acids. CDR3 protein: CASSPGTRGAETQYF. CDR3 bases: TGTGCCAGCAGCCCAGGGACTAGGGGTGCGGAGACCCAGTACTTC.

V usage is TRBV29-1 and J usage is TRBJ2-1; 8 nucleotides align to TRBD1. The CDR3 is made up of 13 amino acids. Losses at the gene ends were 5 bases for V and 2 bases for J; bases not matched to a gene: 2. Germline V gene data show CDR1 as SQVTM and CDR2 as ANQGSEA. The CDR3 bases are TGCAGCGTTAGGGGACAGGCCTACAATGAGCAGTTCTTC. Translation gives CSVRGQAYNEQFF.

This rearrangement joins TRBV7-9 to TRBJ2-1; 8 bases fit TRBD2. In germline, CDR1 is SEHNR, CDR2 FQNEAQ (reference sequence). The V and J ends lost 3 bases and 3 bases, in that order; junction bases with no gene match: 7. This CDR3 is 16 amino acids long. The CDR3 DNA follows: TGTGCCAGCAGCTTCCCGGGGGGGGGCTTCTACAATGAGCAGTTCTTC. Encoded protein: CASSFPGGGFYNEQFF.

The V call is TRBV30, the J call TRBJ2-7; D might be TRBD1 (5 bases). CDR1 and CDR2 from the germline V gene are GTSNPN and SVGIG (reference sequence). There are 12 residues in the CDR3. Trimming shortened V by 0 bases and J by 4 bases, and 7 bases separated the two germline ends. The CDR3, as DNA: TGTGCCTGGAGTGTAGACAGATACGAGCAGTACTTC. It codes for CAWSVDRYEQYF.

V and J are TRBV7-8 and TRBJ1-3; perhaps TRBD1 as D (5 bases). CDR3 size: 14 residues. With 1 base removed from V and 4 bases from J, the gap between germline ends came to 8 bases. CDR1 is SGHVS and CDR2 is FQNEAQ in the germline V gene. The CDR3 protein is CASSLDRTGNTIYF. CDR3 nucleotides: TGTGCCAGCAGCTTAGACAGGACGGGAAACACCATATATTTT.

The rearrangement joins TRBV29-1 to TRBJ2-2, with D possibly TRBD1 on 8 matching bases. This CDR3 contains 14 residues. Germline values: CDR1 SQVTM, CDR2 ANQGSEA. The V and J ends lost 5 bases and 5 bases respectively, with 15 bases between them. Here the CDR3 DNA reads TGCAGCGTTCGGACAGGGAGGGGAACCGGGGAGCTGTTTTTT. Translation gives CSVRTGRGTGELFF.